A selection of T cell receptor beta chains follows, all from one sample in a study of CD8 T cells in ankylosing spondylitis. TCRdb reanalysed the 5' RACE reads using MiXCR and keeps one entry per CDR3 protein. This table holds 250,000 to 400,000 distinct CDR3 sequences, 9.5% to 13% found once. Sequenced material: blood, either unsorted or a sorted T cell fraction (not recorded which). The source of these receptors is a female donor with ankylosing spondylitis or in good health (not recorded which). CDR3s include the opening cysteine and the closing phenylalanine or tryptophan. The order of the fields is J gene, D gene, clone size, V gene, CDR3 DNA, CDR3 protein. The D gene is left open where the match is weak. Some rows have no size entry. The others give once, few or many, or a class for an expanded clone.

j_gene: TRBJ2-1; d_gene: .; abundance: many; v_gene: TRBV20-1; CDR3nt: TGCAGTGCTAGAGATTTTGACCACAATGAGCAGTTCTTC; CDR3aa: CSARDFDHNEQFF
j_gene: TRBJ2-5; d_gene: .; abundance: .; v_gene: TRBV20-1; CDR3nt: TGCAGTGCTAGAGATCTGTCCAGTAGCCAAGAGACCCAGTACTTC; CDR3aa: CSARDLSSSQETQYF
j_gene: TRBJ1-2; d_gene: .; abundance: many; v_gene: TRBV20-1; CDR3nt: TGCAGTGCGTACCTTGGGAGCTATGGCTACACCTTC; CDR3aa: CSAYLGSYGYTF
j_gene: TRBJ2-5; d_gene: TRBD2; abundance: .; v_gene: TRBV20-1; CDR3nt: TGCAGTGCTAGAGATCGACTAGCGGGGGTCATCCAAGAGACCCAGTACTTC; CDR3aa: CSARDRLAGVIQETQYF
j_gene: TRBJ2-1; d_gene: .; abundance: many; v_gene: TRBV9; CDR3nt: TGTGCCAGCAGCGTAGTGGCTAGCAGTTCTGAGCAGTTCTTC; CDR3aa: CASSVVASSSEQFF
j_gene: TRBJ2-7; d_gene: .; abundance: few; v_gene: TRBV28; CDR3nt: TGTGCCAGCAGTACAGGGAGGTACGAGCAGTACTTC; CDR3aa: CASSTGRYEQYF
j_gene: TRBJ2-1; d_gene: .; abundance: .; v_gene: TRBV24-1; CDR3nt: TGTGCCACCAGTGATTTGCACCATCGGAGTTTC; CDR3aa: CATSDLHHRSF
j_gene: TRBJ2-7; d_gene: .; abundance: many; v_gene: TRBV12-3/TRBV12-4; CDR3nt: TGTGCCAGCAGGGTCGGGACAACCTACGAGCAGTACTTC; CDR3aa: CASRVGTTYEQYF
j_gene: TRBJ1-1; d_gene: TRBD1; abundance: many; v_gene: TRBV29-1; CDR3nt: TGCAGCGTTGAAATCACAGGGGGCACTGAAGCTTTCTTT; CDR3aa: CSVEITGGTEAFF
j_gene: TRBJ2-1; d_gene: TRBD2; abundance: few; v_gene: TRBV4-2; CDR3nt: TGTGCCAGCAGCCAAGCGAGCCGACTAGCGGGCAGCTCCTACAATGAGCAGTTCTTC; CDR3aa: CASSQASRLAGSSYNEQFF
j_gene: TRBJ2-4; d_gene: .; abundance: .; v_gene: TRBV7-9; CDR3nt: TGTGCCAGCAGCTCCGTCCGGGACGGGCTAGCCAAAAACATTCAGTACTTC; CDR3aa: CASSSVRDGLAKNIQYF
j_gene: TRBJ2-2; d_gene: TRBD1; abundance: many; v_gene: TRBV20-1; CDR3nt: TGCAGTGCTTCTAGGACAGGGGGCTCGGGGGAGCTGTTTTTT; CDR3aa: CSASRTGGSGELFF
j_gene: TRBJ2-7; d_gene: TRBD2; abundance: many; v_gene: TRBV5-1; CDR3nt: TGCGCCAGCAGCTTGGGACTAGCGGGACACGAGCAGTACTTC; CDR3aa: CASSLGLAGHEQYF
j_gene: TRBJ2-1; d_gene: .; abundance: many; v_gene: TRBV10-3; CDR3nt: TGTGCCGCCTCGGGGGTAGCCTACAATGAGCAGTTCTTC; CDR3aa: CAASGVAYNEQFF
j_gene: TRBJ2-3; d_gene: TRBD2; abundance: many; v_gene: TRBV20-1; CDR3nt: TGCAGTGCTAGAGAACCCCATGGTAGCGGGAGGATTACTTCTAGCACAGATACGCAGTATTTT; CDR3aa: CSAREPHGSGRITSSTDTQYF
j_gene: TRBJ1-3; d_gene: .; abundance: .; v_gene: TRBV5-5; CDR3nt: TGTGCCAGCAGCTTTTTTAGAGGACCTGGAAACACCATATATTTT; CDR3aa: CASSFFRGPGNTIYF
j_gene: TRBJ1-5; d_gene: .; abundance: many; v_gene: TRBV5-5; CDR3nt: TGTGCCAGCAGCCGACAGCAGGGCAATCAGCCCCAGCATTTT; CDR3aa: CASSRQQGNQPQHF
j_gene: TRBJ1-3; d_gene: .; abundance: many; v_gene: TRBV11-2; CDR3nt: TGTGCCAGCAGCGGCCCCTCTGGAAACACCATATATTTT; CDR3aa: CASSGPSGNTIYF